These 17 T cell receptor beta chains were sequenced from one sample in a study of metastatic and nonmetastatic thyroid tumors. TCRdb ran MiXCR on the PCR reads. The profile covers about 33,000 clones, with about a sixth appearing a single time and over 4% taken by the ten largest. All patients reached thyroid surgery having received no treatment beforehand. Sequencing used blood. The receptors were sampled from a female donor with papillary thyroid cancer or a benign thyroid nodule (not recorded which). Some clones in this sample may be carry-over from other donors' samples.

This clone was seen ten or more times. This chain connects TRBV4-1 to TRBJ2-7; 10 nucleotides match TRBD2. CDR3 length: 13 residues. With 4 bases clipped from V and 3 bases from J, the junction kept 0 bases outside the gene matches. CDR1 MGHRA and CDR2 YSYEKL come from the germline V gene. The CDR3 coding sequence is TGCGCCAGCAGCCTAGCGGGGGGCTACGAGCAGTACTTC. It yields the protein CASSLAGGYEQYF.

The chain couples TRBV20-1 to TRBJ2-7; 10 bases match TRBD2. The CDR3 has 15 amino acids. CDR1 and CDR2 from the germline V gene are DFQATT and SNEGSKA (reference sequence). The V and J ends lost 2 bases and 3 bases, in that order; junction bases with no gene match: 7. This CDR3 reads CSARPLAGVHYEQYF. DNA for the CDR3: TGCAGTGCTAGACCTCTAGCGGGAGTCCACTACGAGCAGTACTTC.

This clone was recorded many times. This chain uses TRBV12-3 or TRBV12-4 with TRBJ1-2; D ambiguous. V was cut by 3 bases and J by 8 bases, with 7 bases left in between. The CDR3 loop spans 11 amino acids. This CDR3 is CASSFGVGYTF. The DNA of the CDR3 is TGTGCCAGCAGTTTCGGGGTAGGCTACACCTTC.

The table lists this clone with many counts. The chain joins TRBV5-6 to TRBJ1-1; TRBD1 agrees at 10 bases. V shed 0 bases and J 0 bases; nucleotides not matched to a gene: 5. Germline assignment: CDR1 SGHDT and CDR2 YYEEEE. The CDR3 is 17 amino acids. The chain's CDR3 is CASSLGQGALMNTEAFF. In DNA form, the CDR3 reads TGTGCCAGCAGCTTGGGACAGGGGGCTCTCATGAACACTGAAGCTTTCTTT.

This clone showed up many times. The junction and the germline gene differ at one end; a read error may be behind it. This chain links TRBV7-9 with TRBJ2-1; D might be TRBD1 (6 bases). Germline CDR1 is SEHNR and CDR2 is FQNEAQ (reference sequence). CDR3 length: 14 residues. The chain's CDR3 is CASTRTDSYNERFF. CDR3 bases: TGTGCCAGCACCCGGACAGACTCCTACAATGAGCGGTTCTTC. The full variable domain, its missing parts supplied by reference TRBV7-9 and TRBJ2-1, is DTGVSQNPRHKITKRGQNVTFRCDPISEHNRLYWYRQTLGQGPEFLTYFQNEAQLEKSRLLSDRFSAERPKGSFSTLEIQRTEQGDSAMYLCASTRTDSYNERFFGPGTRLTVL.

Only a few counts were recorded for this clone. V and J are TRBV28 and TRBJ2-1; 13 bases align to TRBD2. The V and J ends lost 5 bases and 9 bases, in that order; junction bases with no gene match: 7. This CDR3 spans 15 amino acids. CDR1 MDHEN and CDR2 SYDVKM come from the germline V gene. The CDR3 is CASSTSGGEAREQFF. CDR3 nucleotides: TGTGCCAGCAGTACTAGCGGGGGGGAGGCGCGTGAGCAGTTCTTC. The full variable domain, its missing parts supplied by reference TRBV28 and TRBJ2-1, is DVKVTQSSRYLVKRTGEKVFLECVQDMDHENMFWYRQDPGLGLRLIYFSYDVKMKEKGDIPEGYSVSREKKERFSLILESASTNQTSMYLCASSTSGGEAREQFFGPGTRLTVL.

This clone was seen at least ten times. At one end the junction does not follow the germline gene, possibly because of a read error. Other DNA sequences within the sample encode an identical CDR3. The CDR3 loop reads CATRGPNTGELFF. The CDR3 DNA is TGTGCCACCCGGGGGCCGAACACCGGGGAGCTGTTCTTT. This chain joins TRBV7-2 and TRBJ2-2; D tentatively reads TRBD1 or TRBD2 (6 bases each). This CDR3 region has 13 residues. Germline lookup yields CDR1 SGHTA and CDR2 FQGNSA. The full variable domain, with the rest looked up from reference TRBV7-2 and TRBJ2-2, is GAGVSQSPSNKVTEKGKDVELRCDPISGHTALYWYRQSLGQGLEFLIYFQGNSAPDKSGLPSDRFSAERTGGSVSTLTIQRTQQEDSAVYLCATRGPNTGELFFGEGSRLTVL.

By share of the sample, this clone is medium-sized. V gene TRBV6-1 combines with J gene TRBJ2-1, with 8 nucleotides matching TRBD2. Germline V lookup: CDR1 MNHNS, CDR2 SASEGT. The junction had 4 bases not matched to a gene; V was cut back by 7 bases and J by 5 bases. This CDR3 is 13 amino acids long. The CDR3 here is CASTYGRDNEQFF. DNA for the CDR3: TGTGCCAGCACCTACGGGAGGGACAATGAGCAGTTCTTC.

The sample holds many counts of this clone. A much more abundant neighbour one base away suggests this may be a read error. The same CDR3 also results from other DNA sequences found in this sample. This sequence joins TRBV7-2 and TRBJ2-1; TRBD2 matches at 9 bases. CDR1 and CDR2 (germline): SGHTA, FQGNSA. The ends lost 8 bases at V and 7 bases at J; junction bases unmatched: 6. This CDR3 spans 13 amino acids. The CDR3 spells CASLAGPNNEQFF. CDR3 DNA sequence: TGTGCCAGCCTAGCGGGGCCCAATAATGAGCAGTTCTTC. The full variable domain, with the rest looked up from reference TRBV7-2 and TRBJ2-1, is GAGVSQSPSNKVTEKGKDVELRCDPISGHTALYWYRQSLGQGLEFLIYFQGNSAPDKSGLPSDRFSAERTGGSVSTLTIQRTQQEDSAVYLCASLAGPNNEQFFGPGTRLTVL.

This clone has just a few counts. The chain has TRBV28 and TRBJ2-7, with D possibly being TRBD1 or TRBD2 (5 bases each). The CDR3 sequence is 13 residues long. The ends were cut back, 6 bases at V and 2 bases at J, with 11 bases in the middle. Germline values: CDR1 MDHEN, CDR2 SYDVKM. The CDR3 here is CASRRDGPYEQYF. The CDR3 DNA is TGTGCCAGCAGACGGGACGGACCCTACGAGCAGTACTTC.

This clone was seen repeatedly, ten times or more. The J gene is TRBJ2-5, the V gene TRBV7-6, with TRBD2 identical over 10 bases. The CDR3 extends over 16 amino acids. The J segment lost 5 bases and the V segment lost 0 bases, leaving 6 bases of the junction unmatched. Germline CDR1 reads SGHVS; CDR2 reads FNYEAQ. Here the CDR3 reads CASSLAERGGKETQYF. CDR3 DNA sequence: TGTGCCAGCAGCTTAGCCGAGCGGGGGGGCAAGGAGACCCAGTACTTC.

A note on this clone: A much larger clone is a single base away; this may be a read error. This sample also contains other DNA sequences that code for the same CDR3. This chain connects TRBV30 to TRBJ2-7; D tentatively fits TRBD1 or TRBD2 (6 bases each). The CDR3 has 14 amino acids. The germline CDR1 and CDR2 sequences are GTSNPN and SVGIG (reference sequence). In DNA, the CDR3 is TGTGCCTGGAGTGTAGGCATAGGGGGAGGCGAGCGGTACTTC. It is translated as CAWSVGIGGGERYF.

In its sample, this clone was seen many times. The chain links TRBV5-1 to TRBJ2-1; D might be TRBD1 (6 bases). Germline V gives CDR1 SGHRS, CDR2 YFSETQ. Trimming cost V 5 bases and J 4 bases, with 7 bases left between them. The CDR3 covers 12 residues. CDR3 amino acids: CASSGTYNEQFF. The CDR3 bases are TGCGCCAGCAGTGGGACATACAATGAGCAGTTCTTC.

About this clone itself: At one boundary the junction diverges from the germline segment, which might be a read error. The chain has TRBV9 and TRBJ1-1; D is uncertain. The CDR3 has 16 amino acids. In germline, CDR1 is SGDLS, CDR2 YYNGEE. This chain's CDR3 is CSSSVDGGIVYTEAFF. The CDR3 bases are TGTTCCAGCAGCGTAGACGGTGGAATTGTATACACTGAAGCTTTCTTT.

This clone was observed many times. This chain joins TRBV5-1 and TRBJ2-6; maybe TRBD1 (5 bases). The CDR3 spans 15 residues. Trimming took off 7 bases at V and 0 bases at J, with 11 bases between the two ends. Germline CDR1 reads SGHRS; CDR2 reads YFSETQ. Here the CDR3 DNA reads TGCGCCAGCTATGACAGCGTCTCTGGGGCCAACGTCCTGACTTTC. Translation: CASYDSVSGANVLTF.

By share of the sample, this clone is medium-sized (0.01 to 0.1%). V gene TRBV6-1 combines with J gene TRBJ2-7, with 8 bases lining up with TRBD1. The V segment lost 6 bases and the J segment 11 bases; nucleotides outside the gene matches: 9. The CDR3 length is 12 residues. Germline values: CDR1 MNHNS, CDR2 SASEGT. Here the CDR3 reads CASSPGRTGKYF. The CDR3 DNA sequence: TGTGCCAGCAGCCCAGGGAGGACAGGGAAGTACTTC.

This clone was counted a few times. The rearrangement joins TRBV27 to TRBJ2-7, with D perhaps TRBD1 or TRBD2 (5 bases each). V shed 3 bases and J shed 3 bases, with 9 bases lying between them. CDR3 length: 13 amino acids. Germline V CDR1 and CDR2: MNHEY, SMNVEV (reference sequence). In nucleotides, the CDR3 is TGTGCCAGCAGTTTTGGGACCAACTACGAGCAGTACTTC. Its translation: CASSFGTNYEQYF.